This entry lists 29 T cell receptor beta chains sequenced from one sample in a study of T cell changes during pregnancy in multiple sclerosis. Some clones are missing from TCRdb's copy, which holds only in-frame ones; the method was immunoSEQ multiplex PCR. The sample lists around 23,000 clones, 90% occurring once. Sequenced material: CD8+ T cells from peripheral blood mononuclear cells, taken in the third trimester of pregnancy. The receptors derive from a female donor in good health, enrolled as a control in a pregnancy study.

In DNA, the CDR3 is TGTGCCAGCAGCTTAGGGGACAGGAGTTCCTATGGCTACACCTTC. The encoded protein is CASSLGDRSSYGYTF. The chain joins TRBV7-9 to TRBJ1-2; 8 bases are a match to TRBD1. CDR1 is SEHNR and CDR2 is FQNEAQ in the germline V gene (reference sequence). J lost 4 bases, V lost 1 base, and 5 bases had no gene match. The CDR3 is 15 amino acids.

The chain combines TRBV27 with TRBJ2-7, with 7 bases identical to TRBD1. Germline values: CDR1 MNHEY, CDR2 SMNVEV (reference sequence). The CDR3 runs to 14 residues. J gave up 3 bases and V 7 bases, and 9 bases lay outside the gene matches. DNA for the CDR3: TGTGCCAGCACCCCACTAGGGGGCCTCTACGAGCAGTACTTC. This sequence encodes CASTPLGGLYEQYF.

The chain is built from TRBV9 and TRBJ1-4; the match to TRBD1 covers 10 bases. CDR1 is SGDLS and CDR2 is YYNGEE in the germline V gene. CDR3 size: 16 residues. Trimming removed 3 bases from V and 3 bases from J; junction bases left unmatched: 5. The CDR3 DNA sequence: TGTGCCAGCAGCGCGGGGACAGGGGAAGCTAATGAAAAACTGTTTTTT. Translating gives CASSAGTGEANEKLFF.

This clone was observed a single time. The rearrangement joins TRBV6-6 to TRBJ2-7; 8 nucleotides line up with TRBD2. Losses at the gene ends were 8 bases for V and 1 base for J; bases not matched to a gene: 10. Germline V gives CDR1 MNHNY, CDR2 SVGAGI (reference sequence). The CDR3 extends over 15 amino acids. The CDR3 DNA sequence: TGTGCCAGCGGATCAAGCGGGGGCGAGTCCTACGAGCAGTACTTC. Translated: CASGSSGGESYEQYF.

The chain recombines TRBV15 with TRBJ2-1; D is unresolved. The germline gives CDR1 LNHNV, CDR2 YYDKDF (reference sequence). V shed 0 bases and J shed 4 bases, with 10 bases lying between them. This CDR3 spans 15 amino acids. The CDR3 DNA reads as TGTGCCACCAGCAGAGATCGGTCGATATACAATGAGCAGTTCTTC. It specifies CATSRDRSIYNEQFF.

The CDR3 DNA reads as TGTGCCAGCAGTTACTCGGGATCGGGGGCCTACGAGCAGTACTTC. Translating gives CASSYSGSGAYEQYF. The rearrangement uses TRBV6-6 and TRBJ2-7, with D tentatively TRBD2 (6 bases). Germline lookup yields CDR1 MNHNY and CDR2 SVGAGI (reference sequence). Between the trimmed V and J ends, which lost 0 bases and 2 bases, there was a span of 11 bases. The CDR3 runs to 15 residues.

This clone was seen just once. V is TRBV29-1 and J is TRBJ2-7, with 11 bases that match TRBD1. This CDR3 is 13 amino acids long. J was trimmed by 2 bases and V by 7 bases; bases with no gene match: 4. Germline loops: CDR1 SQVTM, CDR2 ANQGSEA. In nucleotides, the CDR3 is TGCAGCGCCGGACAGGGGGCGGCCTACGAGCAGTACTTC. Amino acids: CSAGQGAAYEQYF.

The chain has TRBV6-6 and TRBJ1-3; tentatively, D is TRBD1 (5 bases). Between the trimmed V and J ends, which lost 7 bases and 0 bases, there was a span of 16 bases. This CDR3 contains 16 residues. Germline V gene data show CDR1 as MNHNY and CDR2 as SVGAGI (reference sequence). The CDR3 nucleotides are TGTGCCAGCAACGAAGACAGTAATCCCTCTGGAAACACCATATATTTT. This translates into CASNEDSNPSGNTIYF.

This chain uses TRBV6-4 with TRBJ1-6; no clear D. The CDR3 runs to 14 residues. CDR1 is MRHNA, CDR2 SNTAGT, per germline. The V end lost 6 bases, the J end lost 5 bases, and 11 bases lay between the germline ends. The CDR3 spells CASSAGIHNSPLHF. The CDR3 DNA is TGTGCCAGCAGCGCCGGGATCCATAATTCACCCCTCCACTTT.

The CDR3 loop is CASSFGTGVNTEAFF. As DNA, the CDR3 is TGTGCCAGCAGCTTCGGGACAGGGGTGAACACTGAAGCTTTCTTT. The J gene is TRBJ1-1, the V gene TRBV9; 10 bases line up with TRBD1. Germline CDR1 is SGDLS and CDR2 is YYNGEE. The junction had 3 bases not matched to a gene; V was cut back by 4 bases and J by 0 bases. The CDR3 length is 15 residues.

CDR3 loop: CATEETGLNQPQHF. The CDR3 DNA follows: TGTGCCACGGAAGAGACAGGGTTGAATCAGCCCCAGCATTTT. This sequence joins TRBV19 and TRBJ1-5; TRBD1 matches 7 bases. Germline trimming cut 10 bases from V and 4 bases from J; bases unmatched to any gene: 10. Per the germline V gene, CDR1 is LNHDA and CDR2 is SQIVND (reference sequence). The CDR3 length is 14 residues.

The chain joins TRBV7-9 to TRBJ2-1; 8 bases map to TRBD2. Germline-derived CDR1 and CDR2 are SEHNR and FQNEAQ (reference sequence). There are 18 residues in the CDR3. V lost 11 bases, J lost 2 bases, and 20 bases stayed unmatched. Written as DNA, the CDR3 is TGTGCCTCCTCCGGGGGGGCCCGAGTCCCCTTAACCTACAATGAGCAGTTCTTC. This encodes CASSGGARVPLTYNEQFF.

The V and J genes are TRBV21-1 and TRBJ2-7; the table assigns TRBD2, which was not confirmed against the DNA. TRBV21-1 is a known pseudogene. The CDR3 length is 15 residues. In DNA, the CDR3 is TGTGCCAGCAGCAAAGGTCGAGGCCTAACCTACGAGCAGTACTTC. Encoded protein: CASSKGRGLTYEQYF.

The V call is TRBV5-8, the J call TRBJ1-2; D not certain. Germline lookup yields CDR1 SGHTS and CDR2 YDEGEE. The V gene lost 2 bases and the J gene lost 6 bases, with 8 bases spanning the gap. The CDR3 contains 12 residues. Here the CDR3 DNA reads TGTGCCAGCAGCTTAGGAGGGAATGGCTACACCTTC. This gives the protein CASSLGGNGYTF. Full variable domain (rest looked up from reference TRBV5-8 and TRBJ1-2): EAGVTQSPTHLIKTRGQQATLRCSPISGHTSVYWYQQALGLGLQFLLWYDEGEERNRGNFPPRFSGRQFPNYSSELNVNALELEDSALYLCASSLGGNGYTFGSGTRLTVV.

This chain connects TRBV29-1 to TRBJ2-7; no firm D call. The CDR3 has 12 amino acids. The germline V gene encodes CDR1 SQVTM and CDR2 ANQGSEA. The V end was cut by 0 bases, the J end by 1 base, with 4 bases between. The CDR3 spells CSVEDPSYEQYF. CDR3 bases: TGCAGCGTTGAAGATCCGTCCTACGAGCAGTACTTC.

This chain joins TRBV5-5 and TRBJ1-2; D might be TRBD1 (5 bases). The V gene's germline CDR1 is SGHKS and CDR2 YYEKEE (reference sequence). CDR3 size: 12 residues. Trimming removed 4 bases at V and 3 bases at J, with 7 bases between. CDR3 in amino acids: CASSPTDYGYTF. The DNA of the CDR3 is TGTGCCAGCAGCCCGACAGACTATGGCTACACCTTC.

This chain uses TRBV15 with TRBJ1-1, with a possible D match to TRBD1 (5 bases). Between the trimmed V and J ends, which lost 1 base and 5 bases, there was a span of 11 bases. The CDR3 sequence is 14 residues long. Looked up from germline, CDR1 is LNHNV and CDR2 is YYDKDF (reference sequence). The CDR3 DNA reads TGTGCCACCAGCAGAGTTACAGGAGGGACTGAAGCTTTCTTT. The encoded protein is CATSRVTGGTEAFF.

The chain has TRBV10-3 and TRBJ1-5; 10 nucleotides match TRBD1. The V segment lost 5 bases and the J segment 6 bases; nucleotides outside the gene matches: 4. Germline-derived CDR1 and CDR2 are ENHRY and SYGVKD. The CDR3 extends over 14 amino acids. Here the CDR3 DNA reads TGTGCCATCAGTTTGGGACAGGGGAGTCAGCCCCAGCATTTT. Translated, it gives CAISLGQGSQPQHF.

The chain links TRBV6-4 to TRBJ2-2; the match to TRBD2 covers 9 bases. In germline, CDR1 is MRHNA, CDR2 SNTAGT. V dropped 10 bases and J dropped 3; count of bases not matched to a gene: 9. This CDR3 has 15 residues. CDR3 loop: CATSLTSGDTGELFF. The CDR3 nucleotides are TGTGCCACCTCCCTGACTAGCGGTGACACCGGGGAGCTGTTTTTT.

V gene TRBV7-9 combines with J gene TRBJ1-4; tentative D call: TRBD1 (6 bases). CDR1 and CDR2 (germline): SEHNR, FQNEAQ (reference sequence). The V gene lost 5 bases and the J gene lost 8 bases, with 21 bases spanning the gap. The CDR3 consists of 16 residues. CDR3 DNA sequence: TGTGCCAGCAGCCACCCCCCCTCAGGGGTTGGCGAAAAACTGTTTTTT. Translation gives CASSHPPSGVGEKLFF. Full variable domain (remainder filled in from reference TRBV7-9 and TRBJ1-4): DTGVSQNPRHKITKRGQNVTFRCDPISEHNRLYWYRQTLGQGPEFLTYFQNEAQLEKSRLLSDRFSAERPKGSFSTLEIQRTEQGDSAMYLCASSHPPSGVGEKLFFGSGTQLSVL.

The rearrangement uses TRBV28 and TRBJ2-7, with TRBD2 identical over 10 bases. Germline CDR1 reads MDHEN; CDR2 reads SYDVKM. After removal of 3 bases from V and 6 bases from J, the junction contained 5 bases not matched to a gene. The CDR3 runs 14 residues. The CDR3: CASSLASGSFEQYF. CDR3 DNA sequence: TGTGCCAGCAGTTTGGCTAGCGGGAGTTTCGAGCAGTACTTC.

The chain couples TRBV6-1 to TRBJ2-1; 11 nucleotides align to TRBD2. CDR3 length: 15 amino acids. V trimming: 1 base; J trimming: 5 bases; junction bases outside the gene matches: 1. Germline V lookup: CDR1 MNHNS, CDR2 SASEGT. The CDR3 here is CASSEVTSGNNEQFF. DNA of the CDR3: TGTGCCAGCAGTGAAGTGACTAGCGGGAACAATGAGCAGTTCTTC.

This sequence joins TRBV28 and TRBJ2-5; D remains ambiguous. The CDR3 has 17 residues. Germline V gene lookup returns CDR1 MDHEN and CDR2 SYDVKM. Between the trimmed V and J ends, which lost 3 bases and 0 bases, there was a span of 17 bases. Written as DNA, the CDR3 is TGTGCCAGCAGTTTCTCCCGACATAAGCCAGACCAAGAGACCCAGTACTTC. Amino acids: CASSFSRHKPDQETQYF.

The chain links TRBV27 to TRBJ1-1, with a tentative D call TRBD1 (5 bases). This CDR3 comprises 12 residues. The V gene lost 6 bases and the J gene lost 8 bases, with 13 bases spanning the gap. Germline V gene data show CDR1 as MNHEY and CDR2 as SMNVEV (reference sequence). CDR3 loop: CASRRGGGEAFF. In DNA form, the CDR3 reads TGTGCCAGCAGGCGGGGCGGTGGAGAAGCTTTCTTT.

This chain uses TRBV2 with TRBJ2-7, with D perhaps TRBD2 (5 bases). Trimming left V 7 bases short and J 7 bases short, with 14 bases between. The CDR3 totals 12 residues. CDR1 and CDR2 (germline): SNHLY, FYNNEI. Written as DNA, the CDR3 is TGTGCCAGCACGACTTCTACTAGGGAGCAGTACTTC. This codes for CASTTSTREQYF.

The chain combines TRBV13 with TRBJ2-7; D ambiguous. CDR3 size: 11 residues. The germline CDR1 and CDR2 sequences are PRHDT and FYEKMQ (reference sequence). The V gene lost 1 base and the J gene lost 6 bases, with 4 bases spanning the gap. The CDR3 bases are TGTGCCAGCAGCTTAGTATCCGAGCAGTACTTC. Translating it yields CASSLVSEQYF. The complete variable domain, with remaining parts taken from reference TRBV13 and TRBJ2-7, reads AAGVIQSPRHLIKEKRETATLKCYPIPRHDTVYWYQQGPGQDPQFLISFYEKMQSDKGSIPDRFSAQQFSDYHSELNMSSLELGDSALYFCASSLVSEQYFGPGTRLTVT.

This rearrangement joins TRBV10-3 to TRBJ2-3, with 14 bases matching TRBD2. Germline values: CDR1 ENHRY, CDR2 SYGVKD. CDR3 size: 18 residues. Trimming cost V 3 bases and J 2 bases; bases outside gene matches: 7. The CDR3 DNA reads TGTGCCATCAGTGAAGGACTAGCGGGGGGACCAAACACAGATACGCAGTATTTT. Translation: CAISEGLAGGPNTDTQYF.

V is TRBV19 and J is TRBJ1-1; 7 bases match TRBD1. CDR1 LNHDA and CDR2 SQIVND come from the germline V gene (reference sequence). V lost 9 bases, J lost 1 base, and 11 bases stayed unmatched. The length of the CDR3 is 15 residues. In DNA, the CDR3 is TGTGCCAGCCGACAGGGCGGAGGTCCGAACACTGAAGCTTTCTTT. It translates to CASRQGGGPNTEAFF.

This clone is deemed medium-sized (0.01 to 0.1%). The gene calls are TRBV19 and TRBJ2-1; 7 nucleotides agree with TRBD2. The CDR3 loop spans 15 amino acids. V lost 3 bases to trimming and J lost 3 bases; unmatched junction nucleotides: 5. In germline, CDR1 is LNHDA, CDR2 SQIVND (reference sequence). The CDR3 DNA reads TGTGCCAGTAGTATGCAGGCTAGCGGCTACAATGAGCAGTTCTTC. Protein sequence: CASSMQASGYNEQFF.